This TCR beta chain was documented in a study of breast tumors, draining lymph nodes, adjacent tissues. Samples came from axillary lymph nodes draining the breast cancer. TCRdb reanalysed the multiplex PCR reads using MiXCR and keeps one entry per CDR3 protein. The sample consists of approximately 130,000 distinct CDR3 sequences, approximately 21% of them appearing once. This clonotype was observed many times. Its target is not known. V was trimmed by 3 bases and J by 5 bases, leaving 17 bases between them. The CDR3 has 15 residues. The germline CDR1 and CDR2 sequences are SGHRS and YFSETQ. Findings and limits, study-wide: The lymph node origin of tumor T cells was framed as consistent with a hypothesis, not demonstrated. Tumor TCR diversity was below lymph nodes but above nontumor tissue. Data fit most tumor T cells coming from lymph node, expanding in tumor.

Sequenced input: axillary lymph node tissue. This receptor was obtained from a female donor with breast cancer. Some clones in this sample may be carry-over from other donors' samples. The chain uses TRBV5-1 and TRBJ2-5; a possible D gene is TRBD2 (6 bases). CDR3 region: CASSSLAEPGETQYF. DNA for the CDR3: TGCGCCAGCAGCTCTTTAGCGGAACCGGGGGAGACCCAGTACTTC.